This passage covers 8 T cell receptor beta chains from one sample sequenced in a study of T cell responses to AZD1222 COVID-19 vaccine. The method was immunoSEQ multiplex PCR; TCRdb's version includes in-frame clones alone and lacks a portion of them. The data show about 99,000 clones, with over 80% seen just once and around 9.4% held by the top ten. The sequencing here drew on peripheral blood, taken on day 0 of AZD1222 vaccination. The receptors were sampled from an adult in good health.

V and J are TRBV4-3 and TRBJ2-7, with D unclear. This CDR3 comprises 14 residues. CDR1 LGHNA and CDR2 YSLEER come from the germline V gene. Between the trimmed V and J ends, which lost 2 bases and 0 bases, there was a span of 8 bases. The CDR3 sequence is CASSQFLGSYEQYF. For the CDR3, the DNA is TGCGCCAGCAGCCAATTCCTGGGCTCCTACGAGCAGTACTTC.

V gene TRBV5-6 combines with J gene TRBJ2-1, with 7 positions matching TRBD1. This CDR3 comprises 18 residues. Germline assignment: CDR1 SGHDT and CDR2 YYEEEE. With 0 bases clipped from V and 5 bases from J, the junction kept 14 bases outside the gene matches. CDR3 protein: CASSLGPPGQWTHNEQFF. CDR3 DNA sequence: TGTGCCAGCAGCTTGGGCCCCCCGGGACAGTGGACCCACAATGAGCAGTTCTTC.

V usage is TRBV19 and J usage is TRBJ2-5, with D tentatively TRBD1 or TRBD2 (5 bases each). V lost 2 bases, J lost 0 bases, and 13 bases lay in between. This CDR3 spans 16 amino acids. The germline V gene encodes CDR1 LNHDA and CDR2 SQIVND (reference sequence). CDR3 bases: TGTGCCAGTAGTATACCTGGGGCCGGGGACCAAGAGACCCAGTACTTC. Its translation is CASSIPGAGDQETQYF.

The V gene is TRBV12-3 or TRBV12-4, the J gene TRBJ1-1; D is unclear. The CDR3 spans 12 residues. V lost 5 bases and J 1 base, leaving 5 bases between the germline ends. The CDR3 region has the DNA TGTGCCAGCAGTATGCAGAACACTGAAGCTTTCTTT. Residues: CASSMQNTEAFF.

The genes are TRBV11-2 and TRBJ1-5; a weak D match, TRBD1 (5 bases). The CDR3 extends over 13 amino acids. V was pared by 2 bases and J by 4 bases, with 6 bases between. Per germline, CDR1 SGHAT and CDR2 FQNNGV. CDR3 in amino acids: CASSLQGNQPQHF. Written as DNA, the CDR3 is TGTGCCAGCAGCTTACAGGGTAATCAGCCCCAGCATTTT.

The chain recombines TRBV18 with TRBJ1-1; no clear D. Germline values: CDR1 KGHSH, CDR2 LQKENI. This CDR3 is 14 amino acids long. V was pared by 1 base and J by 1 base, with 7 bases between. The CDR3, as DNA: TGTGCCAGCTCACCACAGTCCGAGAACACTGAAGCTTTCTTT. Translating gives CASSPQSENTEAFF.

V is TRBV15 and J is TRBJ1-3; the D gene is possibly TRBD1 (5 bases). V dropped 0 bases and J dropped 0 bases, with 15 bases sitting between them. Germline V gives CDR1 LNHNV, CDR2 YYDKDF (reference sequence). This CDR3 is 18 amino acids long. The CDR3 sequence is CATSRDLWDGISGNTIYF. The CDR3 DNA sequence: TGTGCCACCAGCAGAGACCTCTGGGACGGTATCTCTGGAAACACCATATATTTT. The whole variable domain, filled in from reference TRBV15 and TRBJ1-3, reads DAMVIQNPRYQVTQFGKPVTLSCSQTLNHNVMYWYQQKSSQAPKLLFHYYDKDFNNEADTPDNFQSRRPNTSFCFLDIRSPGLGDTAMYLCATSRDLWDGISGNTIYFGEGSWLTVV.

The chain carries TRBV5-4 and TRBJ2-1, with 8 bases that match TRBD2. The CDR3 runs to 16 residues. V gave up 0 bases and J gave up 9 bases; unmatched junction bases: 11. The germline V gene encodes CDR1 SGHNT and CDR2 YYREEE (reference sequence). The CDR3 DNA reads TGTGCCAGCAGCTTGGGTGGCGGGACTAGTGTGGCTGAGCAGTTCTTC. This codes for CASSLGGGTSVAEQFF.